Included here is one T cell receptor beta chain sequence, with context. The entry originates in a study of blood T cell repertoires in COVID-19. Study details: PBMCs, B-cell-depleted T cells, or T cells provided the cDNA or gDNA that made up the material.

The repertoire was sequenced with immunoSEQ multiplex PCR; TCRdb's copy has only in-frame clones and lacks some. The table records fewer than 350,000 clones, around nine tenths of them present only once. V was pared by 1 base and J by 0 bases, with 8 bases between. Germline assignment: CDR1 KGHSH and CDR2 LQKENI. The CDR3 consists of 15 residues. Sequencing was carried out using PBMCs or T cells enriched from blood (not recorded which). The receptor was isolated from a man in his fifties or sixties who had recovered from COVID-19. This chain links TRBV18 with TRBJ2-3; no clear D. This chain's CDR3 is CASSPRVPSTDTQYF. CDR3 coding DNA: TGTGCCAGCTCACCACGAGTCCCCAGCACAGATACGCAGTATTTT.